The 18 T cell receptor beta chains below were found in one sample sequenced in a study of cytomegalovirus exposure and HLA in healthy donors. The PCR used 60 Vbeta and 13 Jbeta primers. Some clones are missing from TCRdb's copy, which holds only in-frame ones; the method was immunoSEQ multiplex PCR. The data show some 180,000 clones, more than 75% seen once. Material: PBMCs. These receptors came from a woman aged 25 to 39 in good health and CMV-seropositive.

The CDR3 bases are TGTGCCTGGAGCTTTAGACGCAGGGGGAACTATGGCTACACCTTC. This encodes CAWSFRRRGNYGYTF. The V and J genes are TRBV30 and TRBJ1-2; TRBD1 aligns across 7 bases. The trim removed 3 bases at V and 2 bases at J, leaving 9 bases unmatched. Germline loops: CDR1 GTSNPN, CDR2 SVGIG (reference sequence). CDR3 length equals 15 residues.

CDR3 DNA: TGTGCCAGCAGCACAGAGCGGGGACGCCTTGGCAATGAGCAGTTCTTC. Translating it yields CASSTERGRLGNEQFF. The chain employs TRBV9 and TRBJ2-1; 7 bases fit TRBD2. The J segment lost 6 bases and the V segment lost 4 bases, leaving 13 bases of the junction unmatched. CDR1 SGDLS and CDR2 YYNGEE come from the germline V gene. The CDR3 consists of 16 residues.

The chain employs TRBV10-3 and TRBJ1-2, with 11 bases matching TRBD1. Losses at the gene ends were 6 bases for V and 2 bases for J; bases not matched to a gene: 11. The CDR3 spans 17 residues. Germline V lookup: CDR1 ENHRY, CDR2 SYGVKD. The chain's CDR3 is CAISPGTGGTLNYGYTF. The DNA for the CDR3 is TGTGCCATCAGCCCCGGGACAGGGGGGACCCTAAACTATGGCTACACCTTC.

The chain couples TRBV11-3 to TRBJ2-7, with a tentative D call TRBD1 (6 bases). Germline-derived CDR1 and CDR2 are SGHNT and YENEEA. The CDR3 has 13 amino acids. V lost 8 bases and J lost 6, with 17 bases in between. Here the CDR3 reads CASSPGEGLEQYF. The CDR3 bases are TGTGCCAGCTCTCCAGGGGAAGGGCTCGAGCAGTACTTC.

This chain connects TRBV19 to TRBJ1-4, with D unresolved. There are 15 residues in the CDR3. Germline CDR1 and CDR2: LNHDA and SQIVND (reference sequence). V was shortened by 5 bases and J by 4 bases, with 14 bases between the two germline ends. The CDR3 loop reads CASSYSTADNEKLFF. The CDR3 DNA reads TGTGCCAGTAGTTATTCCACAGCCGATAATGAAAAACTGTTTTTT.

The chain combines TRBV6-1 with TRBJ1-2; 11 nucleotides agree with TRBD1. Germline V gene data show CDR1 as MNHNS and CDR2 as SASEGT. CDR3 length equals 15 residues. Trimming removed 0 bases from V and 4 bases from J; junction bases left unmatched: 1. DNA for the CDR3: TGTGCCAGCAGTGAAGCGGGGACAGGGGGCTATGGCTACACCTTC. It specifies CASSEAGTGGYGYTF.

This chain connects TRBV6-5 to TRBJ2-3, with 7 nucleotides matching TRBD1. This CDR3 contains 15 residues. Germline CDR1 reads MNHEY; CDR2 reads SVGAGI. Trimming at V came to 6 bases and at J to 4 bases, leaving 10 bases not matched to a gene. The CDR3 bases are TGTGCCAGCAGCCTCCTGGGAACAGGGGCAGATACGCAGTATTTT. Translating gives CASSLLGTGADTQYF.

The rearrangement links TRBV12-5 to TRBJ1-6, with D unresolved. CDR3 length: 12 residues. CDR1 and CDR2 (germline): LGHNT, FRNRAP. Deletions cut 4 bases from V and 10 bases from J, with 8 bases between. CDR3 residues: CASGSHASPLHF. The DNA for the CDR3 is TGTGCTAGTGGTTCCCACGCGTCACCCCTCCACTTT.

J is TRBJ2-1 and V is TRBV7-9; maybe TRBD2 (5 bases). The CDR3 extends over 13 amino acids. Germline-derived CDR1 and CDR2 are SEHNR and FQNEAQ (reference sequence). V was pared by 5 bases and J by 3 bases, with 8 bases between. The CDR3 spells CASSPGIYNEQFF. Here the CDR3 DNA reads TGTGCCAGCAGCCCCGGGATCTACAATGAGCAGTTCTTC.

This clone was observed a few times. This chain uses TRBV28 with TRBJ2-5; possibly TRBD1 for D (6 bases). The CDR3 is made up of 14 amino acids. Germline-derived CDR1 and CDR2 are MDHEN and SYDVKM. V was trimmed by 5 bases and J by 4 bases, leaving 14 bases between them. The CDR3 DNA follows: TGTGCCAGCAGTCGCGGACAGAACAGAGAGACCCAGTACTTC. Translation gives CASSRGQNRETQYF.

This CDR3 is CAWSGGRDIQYF. For the CDR3, the DNA is TGTGCCTGGAGTGGTGGGAGGGACATTCAGTACTTC. The chain employs TRBV30 and TRBJ2-4; 7 positions agree with TRBD2. V lost 1 base and J lost 8; bases outside the gene matches: 2. This CDR3 is built from 12 residues. Germline CDR1 and CDR2: GTSNPN and SVGIG (reference sequence).

This clone was observed a handful of times. This sample includes further DNA sequences coding for the same CDR3. V usage is TRBV6-5 and J usage is TRBJ1-3, with a tentative D call TRBD1 (5 bases). This CDR3 is built from 14 residues. Trimming cost V 2 bases and J 2 bases, with 7 bases left between them. Germline loops: CDR1 MNHEY, CDR2 SVGAGI. The CDR3 DNA is TGTGCCAGCAGTTACAGGGGAACTGGAAACACCATATATTTT. Translating it yields CASSYRGTGNTIYF.

This clone was recorded a few times. The chain couples TRBV5-6 to TRBJ1-5; weak D call: TRBD1 (6 bases). Germline CDR1 reads SGHDT; CDR2 reads YYEEEE. The CDR3 has 16 residues. With 0 bases removed from V and 4 bases from J, the gap between germline ends came to 14 bases. The CDR3 loop is CASSLGGGRVNQPQHF. In DNA form, the CDR3 reads TGTGCCAGCAGCTTGGGGGGGGGCAGGGTTAATCAGCCCCAGCATTTT. The full variable domain, rest sourced from reference TRBV5-6 and TRBJ1-5, is DAGVTQSPTHLIKTRGQQVTLRCSPKSGHDTVSWYQQALGQGPQFIFQYYEEEERQRGNFPDRFSGHQFPNYSSELNVNALLLGDSALYLCASSLGGGRVNQPQHFGDGTRLSIL.

The chain employs TRBV6-5 and TRBJ1-1; 7 bases align to TRBD1. J lost 0 bases, V lost 6 bases, and 4 bases had no gene match. The CDR3 loop spans 14 amino acids. In germline, CDR1 is MNHEY, CDR2 SVGAGI. The DNA of the CDR3 is TGTGCCAGCAGCCCGGGACAGATGAACACTGAAGCTTTCTTT. It codes for CASSPGQMNTEAFF.

This clone is a singleton in its sample. The chain has TRBV4-3 and TRBJ2-5, with a possible D match to TRBD1 (5 bases). Per the germline V gene, CDR1 is LGHNA and CDR2 is YSLEER. The CDR3 consists of 18 residues. The germline V and J ends were trimmed by 4 bases and 4 bases, with 25 bases remaining between them. The chain's CDR3 is CASSPSIGRRTWGETQYF. Written as DNA, the CDR3 is TGCGCCAGCAGCCCAAGTATAGGAAGGCGGACATGGGGAGAGACCCAGTACTTC.

This chain joins TRBV7-6 and TRBJ2-5, with D perhaps TRBD2 (5 bases). Germline V CDR1 and CDR2: SGHVS, FNYEAQ. The germline V and J ends were trimmed by 5 bases and 1 base, with 14 bases remaining between them. This CDR3 spans 15 amino acids. The CDR3 spells CASSGKGAGQETQYF. The CDR3 region has the DNA TGTGCCAGCAGCGGCAAGGGAGCAGGCCAAGAGACCCAGTACTTC. Based on the CDR3 plus reference TRBV7-6 and TRBJ2-5, the full variable domain is GAGVSQSPRYKVTKRGQDVALRCDPISGHVSLYWYRQALGQGPEFLTYFNYEAQQDKSGLPNDRFSAERPEGSISTLTIQRTEQRDSAMYRCASSGKGAGQETQYFGPGTRLLVL.

V gene TRBV5-1 combines with J gene TRBJ2-5, with a tentative D call TRBD2 (5 bases). Germline assignment: CDR1 SGHRS and CDR2 YFSETQ. The germline V and J ends were trimmed by 0 bases and 4 bases, with 16 bases remaining between them. CDR3 length equals 16 residues. CDR3 nucleotide sequence: TGCGCCAGCAGCTTGGAGGCGGGCGCCGGGCGAGAGACCCAGTACTTC. It translates to CASSLEAGAGRETQYF.

In this sample, this clone turned up a few times. CDR3 nucleotides: TGTGCCAGCAGTCAAGGAGCGGGGGAGGCAGATACGCAGTATTTT. It is translated as CASSQGAGEADTQYF. The chain uses TRBV6-1 and TRBJ2-3; 8 positions agree with TRBD2. V lost 5 bases, J lost 4 bases, and 8 bases stayed unmatched. The germline V gene encodes CDR1 MNHNS and CDR2 SASEGT. There are 15 residues in the CDR3.